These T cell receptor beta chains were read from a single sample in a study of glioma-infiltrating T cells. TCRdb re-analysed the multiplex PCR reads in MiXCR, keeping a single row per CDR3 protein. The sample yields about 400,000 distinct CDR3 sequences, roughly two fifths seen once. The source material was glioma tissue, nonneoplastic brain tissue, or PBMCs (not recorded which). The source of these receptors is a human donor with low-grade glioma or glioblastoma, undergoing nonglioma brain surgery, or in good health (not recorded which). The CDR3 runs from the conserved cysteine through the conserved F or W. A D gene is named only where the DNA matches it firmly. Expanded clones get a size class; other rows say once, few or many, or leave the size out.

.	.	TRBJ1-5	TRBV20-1	CSATDTLSNQPQHF	TGCAGTGCTACTGACACCCTGAGCAATCAGCCCCAGCATTTT
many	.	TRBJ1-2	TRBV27	CASSPSRSYYGYTF	TGTGCCAGCAGTCCCTCGAGATCTTACTATGGCTACACCTTC
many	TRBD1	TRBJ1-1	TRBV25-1	CASSRTGYTEAFF	TGTGCCAGCAGTCGGACAGGATACACTGAAGCTTTCTTT
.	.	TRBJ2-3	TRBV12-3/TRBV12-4	CASSLIRQASSTDTQYF	TGTGCCAGCAGTTTAATCCGGCAGGCCTCTAGCACAGATACGCAGTATTTT
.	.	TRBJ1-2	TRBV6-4	CASRYRGCYGYTF	TGTGCCAGCAGATACAGAGGGTGCTATGGCTACACCTTC
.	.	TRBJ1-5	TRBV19	CATSAWTDSNQPQHF	TGTGCCACTAGTGCATGGACGGATAGCAATCAGCCCCAGCATTTT
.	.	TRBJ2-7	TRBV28	CASKASSYEQYF	TGTGCCAGCAAGGCCAGCTCCTACGAGCAGTACTTC
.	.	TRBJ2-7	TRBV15	CATSGRTVYEQYF	TGTGCCACCAGCGGCAGAACAGTCTACGAGCAGTACTTC
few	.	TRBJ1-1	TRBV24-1	CATSDWTDTEAFF	TGTGCCACCAGTGATTGGACGGACACTGAAGCTTTCTTT
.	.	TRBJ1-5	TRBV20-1	CSAKVLWADSNQPQHF	TGCAGTGCTAAGGTTCTATGGGCAGATAGCAATCAGCCCCAGCATTTT
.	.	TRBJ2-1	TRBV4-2	CASSQDHPGETSGSYEQFF	TGTGCCAGCAGCCAAGATCACCCGGGGGAGACCTCGGGCTCCTACGAGCAGTTCTTC
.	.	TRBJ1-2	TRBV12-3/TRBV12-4	CASSADSNYGYTF	TGTGCCAGCAGCGCCGACAGTAACTATGGCTACACCTTC
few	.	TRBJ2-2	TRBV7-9	CASSLAGGELFF	TGTGCCAGCAGCTTGGCCGGTGGGGAGCTGTTTTTT
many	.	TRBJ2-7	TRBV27	CASSFSGGDYEQYF	TGTGCCAGCAGTTTCTCCGGAGGGGACTACGAGCAGTACTTC
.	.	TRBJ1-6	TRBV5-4	CASSWGNSPLHF	TGTGCCAGCAGCTGGGGGAATTCACCCCTCCACTTT
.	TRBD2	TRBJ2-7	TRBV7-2	CASSSPETSPGSSYEQYF	TGTGCCAGCAGCTCCCCCGAGACTAGCCCAGGGAGCTCCTACGAGCAGTACTTC
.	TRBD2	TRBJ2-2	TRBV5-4	CASSNAGGPSTGELFF	TGTGCCAGCAGTAACGCGGGAGGGCCGAGCACCGGGGAGCTGTTTTTT
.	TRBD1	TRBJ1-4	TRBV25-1	CAGSVTGGNEKLFF	TGTGCCGGCAGTGTTACAGGGGGTAATGAAAAACTGTTTTTT
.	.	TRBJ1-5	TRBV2	CASSEDTSNQPQHF	TGTGCCAGCAGTGAAGATACTAGCAATCAGCCCCAGCATTTT
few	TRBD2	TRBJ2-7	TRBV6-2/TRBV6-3	CATRGTTNYEQYF	TGTGCCACCAGAGGGACTACCAACTACGAGCAGTACTTC
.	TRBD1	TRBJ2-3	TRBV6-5	CASITPGQGTGTQYF	TGTGCCAGCATCACTCCGGGACAGGGAACAGGTACGCAGTACTTT
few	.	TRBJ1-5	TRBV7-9	CASSATPSVPQHF	TGTGCCAGCAGCGCCACCCCATCAGTGCCCCAGCATTTT
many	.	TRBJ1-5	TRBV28	CASQEGYSNQPQHF	TGTGCCAGCCAAGAGGGGTATAGCAATCAGCCCCAGCATTTT
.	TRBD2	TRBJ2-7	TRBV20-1	CSASTSGANYEQYF	TGCAGTGCTTCGACTAGCGGAGCAAATTACGAGCAGTACTTC
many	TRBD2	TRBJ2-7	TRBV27	CASSFGRGGRAYEQYF	TGTGCCAGCAGTTTCGGCCGCGGCGGGAGAGCGTACGAGCAGTACTTC
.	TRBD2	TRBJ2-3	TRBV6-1	CASSEIAGGSTDTQYF	TGTGCCAGCAGTGAGATAGCGGGAGGAAGCACAGATACGCAGTATTTT
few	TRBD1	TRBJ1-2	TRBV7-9	CASSSWDRGFYGYTF	TGTGCCAGCAGCTCATGGGACAGAGGTTTCTATGGCTACACCTTC
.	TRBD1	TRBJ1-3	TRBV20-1	CGARDTGGAVGNTIYF	TGCGGTGCTAGGGACACAGGGGGCGCGGTTGGAAACACCATATATTTT
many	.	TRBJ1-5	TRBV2	CASSRQTADQPQHF	TGTGCCAGCAGTAGACAAACGGCCGATCAGCCCCAGCATTTT
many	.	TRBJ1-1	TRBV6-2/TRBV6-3	CASSYSRTVGAFF	TGTGCCAGCAGTTATTCCCGGACCGTCGGAGCTTTCTTT
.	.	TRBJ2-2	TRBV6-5	CASSKAGELFF	TGTGCCAGCAGTAAGGCCGGGGAGCTGTTTTTT
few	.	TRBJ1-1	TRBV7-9	CASSSFLSLNTEAFF	TGTGCCAGCAGCTCCTTCCTCAGCCTGAACACTGAAGCTTTCTTT
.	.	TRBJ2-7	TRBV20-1	CSAIGKDGGSYEQYF	TGCAGTGCTATCGGCAAAGACGGGGGCTCCTACGAGCAGTACTTC